This T cell receptor (beta chain) was sequenced in a study of T cells after somatic rescue of genetic block. The repertoire was sequenced with immunoSEQ multiplex PCR; TCRdb's copy has only in-frame clones and lacks some. The table lists tens of thousands of clones, approximately 96% of them singletons. The germline CDR1 and CDR2 sequences are SGHKS and YYEKEE (reference sequence). The CDR3 contains 12 residues. The V end was cut by 4 bases, the J end by 2 bases, with 5 bases between. This clonotype originated in a child younger than two. Material: peripheral blood mononuclear cells (PBMCs). This chain links TRBV5-5 with TRBJ2-3; D is ambiguous. The CDR3 DNA reads as TGTGCCAGCAGCCAATCCACAGATACGCAGTATTTT. Its translation: CASSQSTDTQYF.